The 21 T cell receptor beta chains below come from one sample, sequenced in a study of blood T cell repertoires in COVID-19. Some clones are missing from TCRdb's copy, which holds only in-frame ones; the method was immunoSEQ multiplex PCR. The sample carries 95,000 to 150,000 clones, 85% recorded once. What was sequenced was peripheral blood. The receptors here all came from a woman of 80 years or more with COVID-19, enrolled during active disease.

The chain is built from TRBV6-5 and TRBJ2-1, with 8 bases identical to TRBD1. Losses at the gene ends were 0 bases for V and 13 bases for J; bases not matched to a gene: 5. This CDR3 is built from 13 residues. The germline V gene has CDR1 MNHEY and CDR2 SVGAGI. The CDR3 is CASSYSGQGRQFF. CDR3 DNA sequence: TGTGCCAGCAGTTACTCTGGACAGGGCCGTCAGTTCTTC.

The sample holds a few counts of this clone. The chain links TRBV6-6 to TRBJ1-5; 8 positions match TRBD1. Germline CDR1 is MNHNY and CDR2 is SVGAGI (reference sequence). The length of the CDR3 is 14 residues. J lost 7 bases, V lost 5 bases, and 7 bases had no gene match. CDR3 bases: TGTGCCAGCAGTGGCAGGGGGCCGGGACAGCCCCAGCATTTT. Translating gives CASSGRGPGQPQHF.

The V and J genes are TRBV6-5 and TRBJ1-5; D remains ambiguous. The CDR3 consists of 12 residues. The V gene lost 4 bases and the J gene lost 7 bases, with 8 bases spanning the gap. Germline CDR1 reads MNHEY; CDR2 reads SVGAGI. The CDR3 DNA follows: TGTGCCAGCAGTTTCCCGGGACAGCCCCAGCATTTT. Protein: CASSFPGQPQHF.

The chain combines TRBV5-1 with TRBJ2-6; 7 positions match TRBD1. Germline V gene sequence: CDR1 SGHRS, CDR2 YFSETQ. The CDR3 extends over 20 amino acids. The ends lost 3 bases at V and 0 bases at J; junction bases unmatched: 15. The CDR3 protein is CASSSGGSGQVSSGANVLTF. In nucleotides, the CDR3 is TGCGCCAGCAGCTCAGGAGGTAGTGGACAGGTTAGCTCTGGGGCCAACGTCCTGACTTTC.

This chain uses TRBV5-1 with TRBJ1-1; D gene ambiguous. With 4 bases removed from V and 0 bases from J, the gap between germline ends came to 7 bases. The CDR3 contains 13 residues. Germline V CDR1 and CDR2: SGHRS, YFSETQ. This CDR3 is CASSEALNTEAFF. The CDR3 DNA reads as TGCGCCAGCAGCGAGGCGTTGAACACTGAAGCTTTCTTT.

The chain joins TRBV29-1 to TRBJ1-1; TRBD1 matches at 7 bases. This CDR3 has 15 residues. Trimming removed 5 bases from V and 3 bases from J; junction bases left unmatched: 12. CDR1 is SQVTM, CDR2 ANQGSEA, per germline. CDR3 nucleotide sequence: TGCAGCGTTACCGACAGGGTTGGTTTGGACACTGAAGCTTTCTTT. Translated: CSVTDRVGLDTEAFF.

This chain links TRBV28 with TRBJ2-4; 8 bases are shared with TRBD1. The V and J ends lost 6 bases and 7 bases, in that order; junction bases with no gene match: 5. The CDR3 is 13 residues long. Germline assignment: CDR1 MDHEN and CDR2 SYDVKM. This CDR3 reads CASSLDRVNIQYF. The DNA of the CDR3 is TGTGCCAGCAGCTTGGACAGGGTCAACATTCAGTACTTC.

In this sample, this clone turned up once. V usage is TRBV28 and J usage is TRBJ2-7, with 7 bases matching TRBD2. Germline assignment: CDR1 MDHEN and CDR2 SYDVKM. The CDR3 has 17 residues. Trimming took 1 base from V and 0 from J; bases not matched to a gene: 9. The DNA of the CDR3 is TGTGCCAGCAGTTTATATGGGGGGGGAGGAAGCTCCTACGAGCAGTACTTC. This sequence encodes CASSLYGGGGSSYEQYF.

V is TRBV11-1 and J is TRBJ1-3, with D perhaps TRBD1 (6 bases). CDR1 and CDR2 from the germline V gene are SGHAT and FQDESV (reference sequence). The CDR3 has 15 residues. V was pared by 5 bases and J by 4 bases, with 15 bases between. DNA of the CDR3: TGTGCCAGCAGCCCAGGGGACCGACAGGGAAACACCATATATTTT. As protein: CASSPGDRQGNTIYF.

The rearrangement joins TRBV5-6 to TRBJ1-4, with TRBD1 matching over 7 bases. Germline V gene sequence: CDR1 SGHDT, CDR2 YYEEEE. The CDR3 length is 15 residues. The J segment lost 7 bases and the V segment lost 4 bases, leaving 10 bases of the junction unmatched. In DNA, the CDR3 is TGTGCCAGCAGCAGAAGGACAGGAAACCCTGAAAAACTGTTTTTT. Protein: CASSRRTGNPEKLFF.

The rearrangement uses TRBV6-5 and TRBJ2-1, with D possibly TRBD1 on 7 matching bases. In germline, CDR1 is MNHEY, CDR2 SVGAGI. Trimming pared 8 bases from V and 5 bases from J, leaving 19 bases between. The CDR3 consists of 15 residues. The CDR3 spells CASALAGTANNEQFF. DNA of the CDR3: TGTGCCAGCGCCCTCGCGGGGACAGCTAACAATGAGCAGTTCTTC.

The chain is built from TRBV28 and TRBJ2-7; D ambiguous. Germline lookup yields CDR1 MDHEN and CDR2 SYDVKM. Deletions cut 6 bases from V and 2 bases from J, with 5 bases between. The CDR3 covers 11 residues. The CDR3 sequence is CASSQTYEQYF. In DNA form, the CDR3 reads TGTGCCAGCAGCCAGACCTACGAGCAGTACTTC.

Regarding this clone: The germline gene is not matched at one end of the junction; a read error may be the cause. The chain has TRBV6-6 and TRBJ1-5, with D perhaps TRBD1 (5 bases). The CDR3 totals 13 residues. Germline V lookup: CDR1 MNHNY, CDR2 SVGAGI (reference sequence). This CDR3 is CASSLSGGRPQHF. The CDR3 region has the DNA TGTGCCAGCAGTTTGTCCGGGGGGAGACCCCAACATTTT.

This sequence joins TRBV12-3 or TRBV12-4 and TRBJ1-4; D unresolved. V lost 8 bases to trimming and J lost 8 bases, with 15 bases between them. The CDR3 extends over 13 amino acids. The CDR3 protein is CASSSRVPEKLFF. DNA for the CDR3: TGTGCCAGCTCCTCCCGGGTGCCCGAAAAACTGTTTTTT.

The V gene is TRBV12-5, the J gene TRBJ1-1; maybe TRBD1 (5 bases). The V gene's germline CDR1 is LGHNT and CDR2 FRNRAP. Trimming shortened V by 0 bases and J by 8 bases, and 16 bases separated the two germline ends. CDR3 length: 15 amino acids. The CDR3 DNA is TGTGCTAGTGGTTTGGTAACAGACAGACAATTAGAAGCTTTCTTT. As protein: CASGLVTDRQLEAFF.

The chain uses TRBV3-1 (or the pseudogene TRBV3-2) and TRBJ2-5, with 9 bases identical to TRBD1. CDR3 length equals 15 residues. The V gene end was trimmed by 4 bases and the J gene end by 4 bases; junction bases not matched to a gene: 7. CDR1 is LGHDT and CDR2 is YNNKEL in the germline V gene (reference sequence). CDR3 loop: CASSLSGTGRETQYF. DNA for the CDR3: TGTGCCAGCAGCCTGAGCGGGACAGGGCGAGAGACCCAGTACTTC.

This clone was seen only once. CDR3 bases: TGTGCCAGCAGCCAAAAGGCAGGGGGGGATACGCAGTATTTT. Encoded protein: CASSQKAGGDTQYF. J is TRBJ2-3 and V is TRBV5-6; D perhaps matches TRBD1 (7 bases). V shed 4 bases and J shed 6 bases, with 15 bases lying between them. This CDR3 region has 14 residues. Per germline, CDR1 SGHDT and CDR2 YYEEEE.

The CDR3 DNA sequence: TGTGCCAGCAGCGTAGGAGAGGTTAACACTGAAGCTTTCTTT. Its protein product is CASSVGEVNTEAFF. The genes are TRBV9 and TRBJ1-1; no clear D. Germline CDR1 reads SGDLS; CDR2 reads YYNGEE. Between the trimmed V and J ends, which lost 0 bases and 2 bases, there was a span of 8 bases. The CDR3 is made up of 14 amino acids. Full variable domain (remainder filled in from reference TRBV9 and TRBJ1-1): DSGVTQTPKHLITATGQRVTLRCSPRSGDLSVYWYQQSLDQGLQFLIQYYNGEERAKGNILERFSAQQFPDLHSELNLSSLELGDSALYFCASSVGEVNTEAFFGQGTRLTVV.

As concerns this clone: At one end the junction does not follow the germline gene, possibly because of a read error. The genes are TRBV4-3 and TRBJ1-4; 7 positions match TRBD1. Germline V gene data show CDR1 as LGHNA and CDR2 as YSLEER. The CDR3 has 14 amino acids. CDR3 DNA: TGCGCCAGCAGCCAACGACAGGGTCTCGAAAGACTGTTTTTT. This sequence encodes CASSQRQGLERLFF.

The genes are TRBV7-9 and TRBJ2-7; 10 bases line up with TRBD1. Germline V gene sequence: CDR1 SEHNR, CDR2 FQNEAQ (reference sequence). The CDR3 runs to 13 residues. V lost 5 bases, J lost 5 bases, and 3 bases stayed unmatched. CDR3 protein: CASSRGQGHEQYF. The CDR3 region has the DNA TGTGCCAGCAGCCGGGGACAGGGGCACGAGCAGTACTTC.

This chain's CDR3 is CASSTRQAGVGTDTQYF. DNA for the CDR3: TGTGCCAGCAGCACACGCCAAGCGGGAGTGGGGACAGATACGCAGTATTTT. The chain employs TRBV9 and TRBJ2-3, with 8 positions matching TRBD2. V was pared by 4 bases and J by 3 bases, with 13 bases of the junction left unmatched. The CDR3 length is 17 residues. The germline CDR1 and CDR2 sequences are SGDLS and YYNGEE.